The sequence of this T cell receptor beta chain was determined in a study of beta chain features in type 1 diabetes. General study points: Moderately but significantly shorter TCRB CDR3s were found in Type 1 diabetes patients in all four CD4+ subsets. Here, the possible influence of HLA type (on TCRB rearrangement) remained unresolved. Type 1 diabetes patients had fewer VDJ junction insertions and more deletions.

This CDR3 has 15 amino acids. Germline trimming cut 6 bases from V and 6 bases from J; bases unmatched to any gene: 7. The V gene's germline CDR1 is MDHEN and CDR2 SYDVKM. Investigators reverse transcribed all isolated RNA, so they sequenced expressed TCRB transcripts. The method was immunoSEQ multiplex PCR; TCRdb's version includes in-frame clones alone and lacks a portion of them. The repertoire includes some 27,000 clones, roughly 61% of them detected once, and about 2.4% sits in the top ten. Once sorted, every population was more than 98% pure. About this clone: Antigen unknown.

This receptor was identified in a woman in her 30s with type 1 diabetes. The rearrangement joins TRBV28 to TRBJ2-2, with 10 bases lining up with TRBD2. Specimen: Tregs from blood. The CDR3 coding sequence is TGTGCCAGCAGATCTAGCGGGAGTGGAGCCGGGGAGCTGTTTTTT. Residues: CASRSSGSGAGELFF.